A single sample is the source of the 21 T cell receptor beta chains below, sequenced in a study of blood T cell repertoires in COVID-19. This table comes from immunoSEQ multiplex PCR, and its TCRdb copy is limited to in-frame clones, with some not included. This repertoire shows fewer than 250,000 clones, about four fifths found once; its top ten account for 2.9%. The source material was peripheral blood. These TCRs come from a man in his fifties or sixties with active or convalescent COVID-19.

The chain employs TRBV5-1 and TRBJ2-7, with a possible D match to TRBD1 (6 bases). V gave up 2 bases and J gave up 4 bases, with 16 bases separating them. CDR1 is SGHRS, CDR2 YFSETQ, per germline. The CDR3 totals 15 residues. The CDR3 region is CASSLQGSPSYEQYF. CDR3 coding DNA: TGCGCCAGCAGCTTACAGGGTTCCCCCTCTTACGAGCAGTACTTC.

The chain carries TRBV4-1 and TRBJ1-5, with a weak D call TRBD1 (6 bases). V was trimmed by 1 base and J by 9 bases, leaving 25 bases between them. CDR3 length: 18 amino acids. CDR1 is MGHRA, CDR2 YSYEKL, per germline. CDR3: CASSQVGIGRGGSGPQHF. The CDR3, as DNA: TGCGCCAGCAGCCAAGTAGGTATCGGCAGGGGTGGATCGGGGCCCCAGCATTTT.

The rearrangement links TRBV29-1 to TRBJ1-2; possible D gene TRBD1, 6 bases. The V gene's germline CDR1 is SQVTM and CDR2 ANQGSEA. V was trimmed by 5 bases and J by 3 bases, leaving 16 bases between them. The CDR3 is made up of 14 amino acids. The DNA for the CDR3 is TGCAGCGTTACACAGGGTTCGGTCGACTATGGCTACACCTTC. This translates into CSVTQGSVDYGYTF. Using reference TRBV29-1 and TRBJ1-2 for the parts outside the CDR3, the full variable domain is SAVISQKPSRDICQRGTSLTIQCQVDSQVTMMFWYRQQPGQSLTLIATANQGSEATYESGFVIDKFPISRPNLTFSTLTVSNMSPEDSSIYLCSVTQGSVDYGYTFGSGTRLTVV.

The rearrangement links TRBV5-1 to TRBJ2-3, with 7 positions matching TRBD2. The length of the CDR3 is 14 residues. The germline V gene encodes CDR1 SGHRS and CDR2 YFSETQ. Trimming cost V 7 bases and J 4 bases; bases outside gene matches: 9. The CDR3 is CASGYEGRADTQYF. CDR3 DNA: TGCGCCAGCGGTTATGAGGGGAGGGCAGATACGCAGTATTTT.

The chain recombines TRBV19 with TRBJ2-2; 7 nucleotides line up with TRBD2. Germline trimming cut 7 bases from V and 4 bases from J; bases unmatched to any gene: 12. This CDR3 is 16 amino acids long. Germline V gene data show CDR1 as LNHDA and CDR2 as SQIVND (reference sequence). The CDR3 region has the DNA TGTGCCAGTAACCCCGGCCCGGGACTACTCACCGGGGAGCTGTTTTTT. Translating it yields CASNPGPGLLTGELFF.

The V and J genes are TRBV3-1 (or the pseudogene TRBV3-2) and TRBJ1-3; no reliable D call. The CDR3 contains 14 residues. Trimming cost V 7 bases and J 0 bases, with 10 bases left between them. Germline loops: CDR1 LGHDT, CDR2 YNNKEL (reference sequence). Written as DNA, the CDR3 is TGTGCCAGCACCTTGACAAGCTCTGGAAACACCATATATTTT. Amino acids: CASTLTSSGNTIYF.

This clone was seen a handful of times. The chain recombines TRBV3-1 (or the pseudogene TRBV3-2) with TRBJ2-1; no reliable D call. Trimming cost V 4 bases and J 0 bases, with 10 bases left between them. The CDR3 length is 15 residues. Germline values: CDR1 LGHDT, CDR2 YNNKEL (reference sequence). The CDR3 reads CASSRSLSSYNEQFF. DNA of the CDR3: TGTGCCAGCAGCCGTAGCTTGAGCTCCTACAATGAGCAGTTCTTC.

The rearrangement uses TRBV5-1 and TRBJ1-1; 7 positions agree with TRBD1. The V gene end was trimmed by 4 bases and the J gene end by 0 bases; junction bases not matched to a gene: 6. The CDR3 runs 15 residues. The germline gives CDR1 SGHRS, CDR2 YFSETQ. The CDR3 nucleotides read TGCGCCAGCAGCAGGTACCAGGGGGTGAACACTGAAGCTTTCTTT. Encoded protein: CASSRYQGVNTEAFF.

This chain connects TRBV5-1 to TRBJ2-5, with D perhaps TRBD2 (5 bases). V lost 0 bases to trimming and J lost 0 bases, with 6 bases between them. The CDR3 totals 14 residues. The germline V gene encodes CDR1 SGHRS and CDR2 YFSETQ. CDR3 bases: TGCGCCAGCAGCTTGGTCGGGGACCAAGAGACCCAGTACTTC. Protein product: CASSLVGDQETQYF.

This clone was counted once. The chain uses TRBV11-2 and TRBJ1-2; 7 bases line up with TRBD1. Unmatched junction bases numbered 5, after V lost 5 bases and J lost 2 bases. Looked up from germline, CDR1 is SGHAT and CDR2 is FQNNGV. There are 14 residues in the CDR3. CDR3 loop: CASSPSTGNYGYTF. The CDR3 DNA reads as TGTGCCAGCAGCCCATCGACAGGGAACTATGGCTACACCTTC.

This chain links TRBV11-3 with TRBJ2-1; 11 bases line up with TRBD2. V was pared by 1 base and J by 5 bases, with 16 bases of the junction left unmatched. Germline CDR1 is SGHNT and CDR2 is YENEEA. This CDR3 has 20 amino acids. The CDR3 spells CASSLVGSNRLAGFNNEQFF. As DNA, the CDR3 is TGTGCCAGCAGCTTAGTTGGCAGCAACAGACTAGCGGGGTTTAACAATGAGCAGTTCTTC.

V and J are TRBV25-1 and TRBJ1-4, with 8 bases aligning to TRBD1. There are 15 residues in the CDR3. V dropped 3 bases and J dropped 4; count of bases not matched to a gene: 4. Germline CDR1 and CDR2: MGHDK and SYGVNS. CDR3 sequence reads: CASSDPGQGNEKLFF. CDR3 sequence (DNA): TGTGCCAGCAGTGATCCCGGACAGGGTAATGAAAAACTGTTTTTT.

This chain links TRBV19 with TRBJ1-2, with D unclear. Trimming shortened V by 5 bases and J by 3 bases, and 10 bases separated the two germline ends. This CDR3 is built from 13 residues. Germline V gives CDR1 LNHDA, CDR2 SQIVND (reference sequence). CDR3 amino acids: CASSEGVDYGYTF. The CDR3 nucleotides read TGTGCCAGTAGTGAGGGAGTGGACTATGGCTACACCTTC.

The chain links TRBV19 to TRBJ1-5; 7 nucleotides align to TRBD1. There are 13 residues in the CDR3. The germline CDR1 and CDR2 sequences are LNHDA and SQIVND (reference sequence). V lost 7 bases, J lost 11 bases, and 11 bases stayed unmatched. This chain's CDR3 is CASIKRGQSAQHF. For the CDR3, the DNA is TGTGCCAGTATTAAGAGGGGGCAATCAGCCCAGCATTTT.

The chain joins TRBV18 to TRBJ1-6; 9 positions match TRBD1. Trimming took 1 base from V and 4 from J; bases not matched to a gene: 2. Germline-derived CDR1 and CDR2 are KGHSH and LQKENI. CDR3 size: 16 residues. DNA for the CDR3: TGTGCCAGCTCACCACTGACAGGGGGATATAATTCACCCCTCCACTTT. Translation: CASSPLTGGYNSPLHF. Variable domain in full (rest from reference TRBV18 and TRBJ1-6): NAGVMQNPRHLVRRRGQEARLRCSPMKGHSHVYWYRQLPEEGLKFMVYLQKENIIDESGMPKERFSAEFPKEGPSILRIQQVVRGDSAAYFCASSPLTGGYNSPLHFGNGTRLTVT.

The chain is built from TRBV5-1 and TRBJ2-7; 7 bases line up with TRBD1. Per germline, CDR1 SGHRS and CDR2 YFSETQ. There are 15 residues in the CDR3. V lost 2 bases to trimming and J lost 3 bases; unmatched junction nucleotides: 8. This chain's CDR3 is CASSFGRGNYYEQYF. The CDR3 nucleotides read TGCGCCAGCAGCTTCGGCAGGGGGAACTACTACGAGCAGTACTTC.

The rearrangement uses TRBV3-1 (or the pseudogene TRBV3-2) and TRBJ1-1, with D uncertain. Germline V gene lookup returns CDR1 LGHDT and CDR2 YNNKEL (reference sequence). V was clipped by 0 bases and J by 4 bases, with 6 bases between them. CDR3 length: 13 residues. The CDR3 DNA reads as TGTGCCAGCAGCCAAGAGTCCCTCACTGAAGCTTTCTTT. Translating it yields CASSQESLTEAFF.

The rearrangement joins TRBV6-1 to TRBJ2-1, with D perhaps TRBD1 (5 bases). Per the germline V gene, CDR1 is MNHNS and CDR2 is SASEGT. Trimming removed 1 base from V and 4 bases from J, with 14 bases in between. This CDR3 is 16 amino acids long. For the CDR3, the DNA is TGTGCCAGCAGTGAAGATGAGACAGATACTTACAATGAGCAGTTCTTC. Translation: CASSEDETDTYNEQFF.

The gene calls are TRBV6-5 and TRBJ1-5; possible D gene TRBD1, 6 bases. The germline V gene encodes CDR1 MNHEY and CDR2 SVGAGI. Trimming shortened V by 5 bases and J by 7 bases, and 15 bases separated the two germline ends. This CDR3 comprises 14 residues. CDR3 sequence reads: CASSLLGGAQPQHF. The CDR3 coding sequence is TGTGCCAGCAGTCTCCTGGGGGGGGCCCAGCCCCAGCATTTT.

V is TRBV7-9 and J is TRBJ1-1, with 9 bases matching TRBD1. CDR1 SEHNR and CDR2 FQNEAQ come from the germline V gene (reference sequence). The CDR3 is made up of 16 amino acids. Unmatched junction bases numbered 11, after V lost 0 bases and J lost 9 bases. In DNA, the CDR3 is TGTGCCAGCAGCTTAGCAAAACAGGGGGCGAGCTGGCAAGCTTTCTTT. Protein: CASSLAKQGASWQAFF.

V usage is TRBV9 and J usage is TRBJ2-1, with 15 nucleotides matching TRBD2. Trimming at V came to 4 bases and at J to 8 bases, leaving 4 bases not matched to a gene. The germline gives CDR1 SGDLS, CDR2 YYNGEE. The CDR3 runs 15 residues. CDR3 nucleotides: TGTGCCAGCAGCAGAGGACTAGCGGGAGGGGATGAGCAGTTCTTC. It specifies CASSRGLAGGDEQFF.